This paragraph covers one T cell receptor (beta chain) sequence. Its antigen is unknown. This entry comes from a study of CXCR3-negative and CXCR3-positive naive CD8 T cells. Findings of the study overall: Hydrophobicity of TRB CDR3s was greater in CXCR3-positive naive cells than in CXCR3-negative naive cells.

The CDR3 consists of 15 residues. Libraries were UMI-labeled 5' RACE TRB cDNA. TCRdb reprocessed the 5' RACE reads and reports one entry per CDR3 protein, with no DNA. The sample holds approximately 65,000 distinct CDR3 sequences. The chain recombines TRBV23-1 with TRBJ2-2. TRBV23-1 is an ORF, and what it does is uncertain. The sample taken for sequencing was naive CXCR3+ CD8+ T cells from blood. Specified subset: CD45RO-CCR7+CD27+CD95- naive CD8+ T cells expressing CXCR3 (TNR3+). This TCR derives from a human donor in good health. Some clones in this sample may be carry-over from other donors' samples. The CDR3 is CASSQCPLYTGELFF.